The clone carrying this T cell receptor (beta chain) was seen repeatedly, ten times or more. Its antigen is currently unknown. Healthy Caucasian individuals made up all the donors. This sample stems from a study of identical twins. Study-wide points: Alpha sequences out of frame and shared by twins had excess low generation probability. It was cross-sectional statistical analysis, not following the same donors, that the conclusions relied on. With monozygotic twins, out-of-frame TCR alpha sharing exceeded what models estimated.

V shed 4 bases, J shed 5 bases, and the junction held 5 bases outside the gene matches. Germline lookup yields CDR1 KGHDR and CDR2 SFDVKD. The CDR3 loop spans 15 amino acids. MiXCR, run by TCRdb on the 5' RACE reads, gives a single entry per CDR3 protein. The repertoire holds 260,000 or so distinct CDR3 sequences, with approximately 8% as singletons. Another study also made use of these data, one on yellow fever vaccine responses in identical twins.

This clonotype was obtained from a woman between 18 and 29 years old in good health. The sample consisted of CD8+ T cells sorted from blood. The chain combines TRBV24-1 with TRBJ1-5; TRBD1 matches 9 bases. CDR3 in amino acids: CATSDRTGADQPQHF. In DNA, the CDR3 is TGTGCCACCAGTGACCGGACAGGGGCAGATCAGCCCCAGCATTTT.